One and the same sample provided the 18 T cell receptor beta chains below, sequenced in a study of OX40 agonist ivuxolimab in advanced cancers. The repertoire was sequenced with immunoSEQ multiplex PCR; TCRdb's copy has only in-frame clones and lacks some. The table shows approximately 89,000 clones, with roughly 93% occurring only once. The material sequenced was CD4+ or CD8+ T cells sorted from blood, taken in a trial of the OX40 agonist ivuxolimab. These TCRs come from an adult with an advanced solid tumor such as melanoma, head and neck, liver or kidney cancer.

The table lists this clone with a count of one. V is TRBV7-8 and J is TRBJ1-5; D possibly corresponds to TRBD1 (5 bases). Per the germline V gene, CDR1 is SGHVS and CDR2 is FQNEAQ. The CDR3 is 14 residues long. V lost 1 base and J lost 9, with 13 bases in between. DNA of the CDR3: TGTGCCAGCAGCTTAGGTGAGACAGTTGGGCCCCAGCATTTT. This encodes CASSLGETVGPQHF.

The chain employs TRBV19 and TRBJ2-1; D is uncertain. This CDR3 region has 15 residues. CDR1 is LNHDA, CDR2 SQIVND, per germline (reference sequence). The V and J ends lost 2 bases and 2 bases respectively, with 10 bases between them. CDR3 protein: CASSISPTPYNEQFF. The CDR3, as DNA: TGTGCCAGTAGTATAAGCCCCACTCCCTACAATGAGCAGTTCTTC. Full variable domain (rest looked up from reference TRBV19 and TRBJ2-1): DGGITQSPKYLFRKEGQNVTLSCEQNLNHDAMYWYRQDPGQGLRLIYYSQIVNDFQKGDIAEGYSVSREKKESFPLTVTSAQKNPTAFYLCASSISPTPYNEQFFGPGTRLTVL.

This clone is a singleton in its sample. The chain employs TRBV12-1 and TRBJ2-3; the table's D call, TRBD2, has no DNA check behind it. TRBV12-1 is an annotated pseudogene. CDR3 length: 17 amino acids. CDR3 region: CASSFAGSGLPTDTQYF. The CDR3 DNA is TGTGCCAGCAGCTTTGCGGGTAGCGGCCTACCAACAGATACGCAGTATTTT.

The V call is TRBV29-1, the J call TRBJ2-3, with D perhaps matching TRBD2 (5 bases). The length of the CDR3 is 13 residues. V shed 7 bases and J shed 3 bases, with 14 bases lying between them. The germline V gene has CDR1 SQVTM and CDR2 ANQGSEA. CDR3 amino acids: CSAGRGPTDTQYF. The CDR3 coding sequence is TGCAGCGCTGGGAGAGGCCCGACAGATACGCAGTATTTT.

The rearrangement links TRBV28 to TRBJ2-3, with 7 bases that match TRBD1. Germline CDR1 and CDR2: MDHEN and SYDVKM. Trimming at V came to 4 bases and at J to 6 bases, leaving 7 bases not matched to a gene. The CDR3 has 14 amino acids. The DNA for the CDR3 is TGTGCCAGCAGTTGGGGACAGAATAAGGATACGCAGTATTTT. Protein: CASSWGQNKDTQYF.

This chain connects TRBV19 to TRBJ1-1, with D unresolved. In germline, CDR1 is LNHDA, CDR2 SQIVND (reference sequence). The CDR3 loop spans 14 amino acids. Deletions cut 3 bases from V and 0 bases from J, with 8 bases between. The CDR3 loop is CASSIAAVNTEAFF. DNA for the CDR3: TGTGCCAGTAGTATCGCGGCAGTGAACACTGAAGCTTTCTTT. Filled out from reference TRBV19 and TRBJ1-1, the complete variable domain reads DGGITQSPKYLFRKEGQNVTLSCEQNLNHDAMYWYRQDPGQGLRLIYYSQIVNDFQKGDIAEGYSVSREKKESFPLTVTSAQKNPTAFYLCASSIAAVNTEAFFGQGTRLTVV.

The V call is TRBV7-2, the J call TRBJ2-1, with 7 bases matching TRBD1. The CDR3 length is 15 residues. Germline lookup yields CDR1 SGHTA and CDR2 FQGNSA. Trimming at V came to 5 bases and at J to 0 bases, leaving 4 bases not matched to a gene. As DNA, the CDR3 is TGTGCCAGCAGCACGACAGGGAACTCCTACAATGAGCAGTTCTTC. Protein product: CASSTTGNSYNEQFF. Filled out from reference TRBV7-2 and TRBJ2-1, the complete variable domain reads GAGVSQSPSNKVTEKGKDVELRCDPISGHTALYWYRQSLGQGLEFLIYFQGNSAPDKSGLPSDRFSAERTGGSVSTLTIQRTQQEDSAVYLCASSTTGNSYNEQFFGPGTRLTVL.

The genes are TRBV2 and TRBJ2-7; 9 positions agree with TRBD2. Germline CDR1 SNHLY, CDR2 FYNNEI. The CDR3 totals 13 residues. J gave up 3 bases and V 9 bases, and 6 bases lay outside the gene matches. DNA for the CDR3: TGTGCCAGGGGGGCTAGCGGGAACTACGAGCAGTACTTC. Its protein is CARGASGNYEQYF.

As to this clone: The sample carries other DNA sequences with the same CDR3. The J gene is TRBJ2-1, the V gene TRBV5-4; 8 bases agree with TRBD2. The CDR3 extends over 15 amino acids. Germline V CDR1 and CDR2: SGHNT, YYREEE (reference sequence). The junction had 1 base not matched to a gene; V was cut back by 0 bases and J by 2 bases. The CDR3 reads CASSLGGGPYNEQFF. DNA of the CDR3: TGTGCCAGCAGCTTGGGCGGGGGGCCCTACAATGAGCAGTTCTTC.

The chain employs TRBV19 and TRBJ2-2; tentatively, D is TRBD1 (6 bases). The CDR3 has 14 residues. Trimming removed 5 bases from V and 2 bases from J, with 9 bases in between. Germline CDR1 reads LNHDA; CDR2 reads SQIVND (reference sequence). CDR3 sequence (DNA): TGTGCCAGTAGTGCAGGGGCTAACACCGGGGAGCTGTTTTTT. Protein sequence: CASSAGANTGELFF. The full variable domain, its missing parts supplied by reference TRBV19 and TRBJ2-2, is DGGITQSPKYLFRKEGQNVTLSCEQNLNHDAMYWYRQDPGQGLRLIYYSQIVNDFQKGDIAEGYSVSREKKESFPLTVTSAQKNPTAFYLCASSAGANTGELFFGEGSRLTVL.

The chain couples TRBV5-6 to TRBJ2-5; D remains ambiguous. The V and J ends lost 0 bases and 0 bases respectively, with 3 bases between them. Per germline, CDR1 SGHDT and CDR2 YYEEEE. This CDR3 comprises 13 residues. In nucleotides, the CDR3 is TGTGCCAGCAGCTTGGGCAACCAAGAGACCCAGTACTTC. Encoded protein: CASSLGNQETQYF.

The J gene is TRBJ2-1, the V gene TRBV5-1; 12 nucleotides align to TRBD2. Losses at the gene ends were 0 bases for V and 1 base for J; bases not matched to a gene: 8. This CDR3 is built from 19 residues. Germline V lookup: CDR1 SGHRS, CDR2 YFSETQ. CDR3 residues: CASSLVSTSGSSSYNEQFF. The CDR3 DNA follows: TGCGCCAGCAGCTTGGTGTCGACTAGCGGGAGTTCATCCTACAATGAGCAGTTCTTC.

V and J are TRBV4-2 and TRBJ1-3; 9 nucleotides align to TRBD1. CDR3 size: 16 residues. V lost 1 base, J lost 2 bases, and 3 bases stayed unmatched. Germline V gene sequence: CDR1 LGHNA, CDR2 YNFKEQ. For the CDR3, the DNA is TGTGCCAGCAGCCAAGTCGGACAGGGGACTGGAAACACCATATATTTT. Amino acids: CASSQVGQGTGNTIYF.

This rearrangement joins TRBV19 to TRBJ2-7; the D is unclear. Trimming cost V 6 bases and J 3 bases, with 18 bases left between them. Germline lookup yields CDR1 LNHDA and CDR2 SQIVND (reference sequence). The CDR3 sequence is 15 residues long. DNA for the CDR3: TGTGCCAGTAGGGTGGGGTACGTCGGAAGCTACGAGCAGTACTTC. This translates into CASRVGYVGSYEQYF. Combining the CDR3 with reference TRBV19 and TRBJ2-7 gives the whole variable domain DGGITQSPKYLFRKEGQNVTLSCEQNLNHDAMYWYRQDPGQGLRLIYYSQIVNDFQKGDIAEGYSVSREKKESFPLTVTSAQKNPTAFYLCASRVGYVGSYEQYFGPGTRLTVT.

The genes are TRBV29-1 and TRBJ1-4; D perhaps matches TRBD1 (6 bases). The ends were cut back, 5 bases at V and 4 bases at J, with 17 bases in the middle. Germline CDR1 and CDR2: SQVTM and ANQGSEA. This CDR3 is 15 amino acids long. CDR3 protein: CSVLPMGGGNEKLFF. CDR3 coding DNA: TGCAGCGTTCTACCAATGGGGGGCGGTAATGAAAAACTGTTTTTT.

The rearrangement uses TRBV5-1 and TRBJ1-1, with 9 bases identical to TRBD1. Germline CDR1 SGHRS, CDR2 YFSETQ. This CDR3 is built from 15 residues. Germline trimming cut 1 base from V and 5 bases from J; bases unmatched to any gene: 6. This CDR3 is CASSLLGQGPTEAFF. The CDR3 DNA reads TGCGCCAGCAGCTTGTTGGGACAGGGTCCAACTGAAGCTTTCTTT.

The chain has TRBV27 and TRBJ1-2; 8 bases are shared with TRBD1. CDR1 and CDR2 from the germline V gene are MNHEY and SMNVEV (reference sequence). The junction had 8 bases not matched to a gene; V was cut back by 6 bases and J by 5 bases. This CDR3 comprises 14 residues. The CDR3 coding sequence is TGTGCCAGCAGGCTAACAGGGGGTGGGTATGGCTACACCTTC. It yields the protein CASRLTGGGYGYTF.

The rearrangement joins TRBV11-2 to TRBJ1-6; D is undetermined. V was shortened by 0 bases and J by 10 bases, with 7 bases between the two germline ends. The germline gives CDR1 SGHAT, CDR2 FQNNGV. CDR3 size: 13 residues. The CDR3 DNA follows: TGTGCCAGCAGCTTAGATCTCCGATCACCCCTCCACTTT. Amino acids: CASSLDLRSPLHF.